This T cell receptor beta chain was recorded in a study of blood T cell repertoires in COVID-19. In the study overall: Sample material is recorded as cDNA or gDNA derived from T cells, B-cell-depleted T cells, or PBMCs.

The study recruited people aged about 18 to 95 years across 20 to 30 US areas. Per the original data handling: Amplified reference gene primers provided the basis for estimating nucleated cell counts. TCRdb's table, derived via immunoSEQ multiplex PCR, lists solely in-frame clones and lacks some. The V and J calls and clone size were taken over from that table, and D and trimming were inferred from the DNA. The profile shows 200,000 to 250,000 clones, 70% to 90% of them singletons. The source material was PBMCs or T cells enriched from blood (not recorded which). The receptor comes from a man aged 25 to 40 who had recovered from COVID-19.

CDR3 DNA sequence: TGTGCCAGCAGCAAAGAGGGACAGGGGTTTGACACCGGGGAGCTGTTTTTT. This translates into CASSKEGQGFDTGELFF. The J gene is TRBJ2-2, the V gene TRBV21-1; the table's D call TRBD1 went unverified against the DNA. TRBV21-1 is a recognized pseudogene. The CDR3 is made up of 17 amino acids.